This TCR beta chain was recorded in a study of shared clonotypes between healthy human individuals. The J segment lost 3 bases and the V segment lost 2 bases, leaving 8 bases of the junction unmatched. The CDR3 spans 16 residues. Germline V gives CDR1 MDHEN, CDR2 SYDVKM. CD45RO-negative CD8 cells positively selected for CCR7 made up the naive population, which excluded terminally differentiated effector memory CD45RA+ cells. Only in-frame clones appear in the TCRdb table, and some are missing; sequencing was by immunoSEQ multiplex PCR. This table holds about 820,000 clones, almost 95% found once. The specimen was naive CD8+ T cells sorted from blood. The rearrangement joins TRBV28 to TRBJ1-2; 8 bases line up with TRBD1. The sequence was obtained from a man aged 30 to 39 in good health. CDR3 sequence reads: CASSLAGGDPYYGYTF. The CDR3 nucleotides read TGTGCCAGCAGTTTAGCAGGGGGCGATCCTTACTATGGCTACACCTTC.